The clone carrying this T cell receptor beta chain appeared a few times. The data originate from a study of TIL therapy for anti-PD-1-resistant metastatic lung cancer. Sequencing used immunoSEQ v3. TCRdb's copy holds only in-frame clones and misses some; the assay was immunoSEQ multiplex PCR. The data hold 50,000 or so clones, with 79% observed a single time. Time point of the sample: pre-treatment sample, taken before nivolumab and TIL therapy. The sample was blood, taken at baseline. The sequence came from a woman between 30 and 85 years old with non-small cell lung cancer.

Here the CDR3 DNA reads TGTGCCAGCAGCTCCAACACCGGGGAGCTGTTTTTT. This sequence encodes CASSSNTGELFF. The chain carries TRBV7-9 and TRBJ2-2; D is undetermined. The CDR3 runs to 12 residues. V lost 4 bases and J 2 bases, leaving 2 bases between the germline ends. Germline V CDR1 and CDR2: SEHNR, FQNEAQ (reference sequence).